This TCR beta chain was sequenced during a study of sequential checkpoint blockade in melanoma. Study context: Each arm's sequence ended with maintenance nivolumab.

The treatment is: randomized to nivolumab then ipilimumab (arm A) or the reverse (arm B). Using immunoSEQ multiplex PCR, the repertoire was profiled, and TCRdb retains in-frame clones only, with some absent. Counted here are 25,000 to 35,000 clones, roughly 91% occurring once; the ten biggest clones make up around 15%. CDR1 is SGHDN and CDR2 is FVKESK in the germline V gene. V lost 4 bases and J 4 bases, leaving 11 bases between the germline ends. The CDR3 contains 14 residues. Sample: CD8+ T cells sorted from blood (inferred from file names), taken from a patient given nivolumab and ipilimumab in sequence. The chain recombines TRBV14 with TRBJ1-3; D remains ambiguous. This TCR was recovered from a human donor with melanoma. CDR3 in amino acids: CASSPGLSGNTIYF. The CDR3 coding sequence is TGTGCCAGCAGCCCCGGGTTGTCGGGAAACACCATATATTTT. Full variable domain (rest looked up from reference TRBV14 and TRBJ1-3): EAGVTQFPSHSVIEKGQTVTLRCDPISGHDNLYWYRRVMGKEIKFLLHFVKESKQDESGMPNNRFLAERTGGTYSTLKVQPAELEDSGVYFCASSPGLSGNTIYFGEGSWLTVV.